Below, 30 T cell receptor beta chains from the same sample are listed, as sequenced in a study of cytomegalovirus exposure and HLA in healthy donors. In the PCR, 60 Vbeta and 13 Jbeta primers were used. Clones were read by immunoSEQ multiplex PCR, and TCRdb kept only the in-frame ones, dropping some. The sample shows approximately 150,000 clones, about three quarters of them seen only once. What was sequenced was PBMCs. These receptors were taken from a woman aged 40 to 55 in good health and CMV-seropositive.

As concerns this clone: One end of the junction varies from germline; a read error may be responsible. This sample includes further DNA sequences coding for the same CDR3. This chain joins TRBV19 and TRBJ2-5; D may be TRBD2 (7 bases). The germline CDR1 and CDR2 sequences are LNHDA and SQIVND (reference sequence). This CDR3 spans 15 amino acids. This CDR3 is CASGEIRGGQETQYF. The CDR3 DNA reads TGTGCCAGCGGGGAGATAAGGGGGGGCCAAGAGACTCAGTACTTC.

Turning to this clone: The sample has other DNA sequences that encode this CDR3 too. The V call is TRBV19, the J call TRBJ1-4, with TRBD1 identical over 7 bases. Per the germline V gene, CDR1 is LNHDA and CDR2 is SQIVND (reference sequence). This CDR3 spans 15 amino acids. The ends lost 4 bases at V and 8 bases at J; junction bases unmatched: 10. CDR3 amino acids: CASSKNSGQSEKLFF. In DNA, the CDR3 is TGTGCCAGTAGTAAAAACTCGGGACAGTCCGAAAAACTGTTTTTT.

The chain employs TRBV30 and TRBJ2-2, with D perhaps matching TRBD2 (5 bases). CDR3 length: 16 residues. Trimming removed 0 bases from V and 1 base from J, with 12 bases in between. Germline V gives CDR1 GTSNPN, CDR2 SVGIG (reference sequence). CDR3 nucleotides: TGTGCCTGGAGTGTAAACGGGGTCGTGAACACCGGGGAGCTGTTTTTT. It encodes CAWSVNGVVNTGELFF. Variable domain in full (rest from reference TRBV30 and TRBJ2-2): SQTIHQWPATLVQPVGSPLSLECTVEGTSNPNLYWYRQAAGRGLQLLFYSVGIGQISSEVPQNLSASRPQDRQFILSSKKLLLSDSGFYLCAWSVNGVVNTGELFFGEGSRLTVL.

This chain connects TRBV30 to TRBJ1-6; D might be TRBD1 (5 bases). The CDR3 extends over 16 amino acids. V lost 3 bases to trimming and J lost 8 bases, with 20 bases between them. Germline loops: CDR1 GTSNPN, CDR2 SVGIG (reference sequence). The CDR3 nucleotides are TGTGCCTGGAGCCGCCCCAGGGTTTCTCCCGATTCACCCCTCCACTTT. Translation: CAWSRPRVSPDSPLHF.

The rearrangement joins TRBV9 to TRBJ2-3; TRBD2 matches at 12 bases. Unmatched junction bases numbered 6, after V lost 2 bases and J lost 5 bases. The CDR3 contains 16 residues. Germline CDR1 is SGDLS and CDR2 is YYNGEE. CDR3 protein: CASSVTSGGPGDTQYF. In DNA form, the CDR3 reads TGTGCCAGCAGCGTCACTAGCGGGGGGCCCGGAGATACGCAGTATTTT.

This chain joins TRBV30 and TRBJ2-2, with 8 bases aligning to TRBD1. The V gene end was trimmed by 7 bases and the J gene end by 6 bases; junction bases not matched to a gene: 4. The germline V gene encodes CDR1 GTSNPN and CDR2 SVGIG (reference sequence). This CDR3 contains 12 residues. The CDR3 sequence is CAFHRGSGELFF. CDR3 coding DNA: TGTGCCTTTCACAGGGGGTCCGGGGAGCTGTTTTTT.

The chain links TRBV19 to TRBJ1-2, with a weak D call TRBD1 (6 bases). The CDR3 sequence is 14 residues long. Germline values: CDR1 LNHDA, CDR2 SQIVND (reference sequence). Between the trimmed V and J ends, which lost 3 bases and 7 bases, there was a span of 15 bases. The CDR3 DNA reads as TGTGCCAGTAGTATTAATAACAGGGTGTCTGGCTACACCTTC. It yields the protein CASSINNRVSGYTF.

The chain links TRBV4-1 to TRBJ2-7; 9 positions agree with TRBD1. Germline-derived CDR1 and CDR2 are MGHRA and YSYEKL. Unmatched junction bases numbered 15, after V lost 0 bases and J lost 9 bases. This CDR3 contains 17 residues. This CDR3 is CASSQERGETGGRGQYF. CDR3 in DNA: TGCGCCAGCAGCCAAGAACGAGGGGAGACAGGGGGTAGGGGGCAGTACTTC.

This CDR3 is CASSPKAGSSGQPQHF. CDR3 sequence (DNA): TGTGCCAGCAGCCCCAAGGCAGGGTCCTCAGGGCAGCCCCAGCATTTT. This chain joins TRBV11-3 and TRBJ1-5, with D possibly matching TRBD1 (5 bases). V was shortened by 5 bases and J by 7 bases, with 21 bases between the two germline ends. The CDR3 totals 16 residues. The germline gives CDR1 SGHNT, CDR2 YENEEA.

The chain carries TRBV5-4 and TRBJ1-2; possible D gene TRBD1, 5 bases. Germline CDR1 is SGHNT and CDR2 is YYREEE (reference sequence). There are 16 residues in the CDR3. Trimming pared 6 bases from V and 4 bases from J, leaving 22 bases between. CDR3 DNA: TGTGCCAGCACCATAGGGGCGGGCGGGAGAGCCTATGGCTACACCTTC. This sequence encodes CASTIGAGGRAYGYTF. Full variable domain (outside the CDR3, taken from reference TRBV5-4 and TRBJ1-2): ETGVTQSPTHLIKTRGQQVTLRCSSQSGHNTVSWYQQALGQGPQFIFQYYREEENGRGNFPPRFSGLQFPNYSSELNVNALELDDSALYLCASTIGAGGRAYGYTFGSGTRLTVV.

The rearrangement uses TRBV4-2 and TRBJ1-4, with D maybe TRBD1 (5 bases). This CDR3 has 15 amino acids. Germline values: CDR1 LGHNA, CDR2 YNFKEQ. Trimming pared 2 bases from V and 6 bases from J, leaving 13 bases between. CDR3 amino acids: CASSQNLDSDEKLFF. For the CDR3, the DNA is TGTGCCAGCAGCCAAAACCTCGACAGCGATGAAAAACTGTTTTTT.

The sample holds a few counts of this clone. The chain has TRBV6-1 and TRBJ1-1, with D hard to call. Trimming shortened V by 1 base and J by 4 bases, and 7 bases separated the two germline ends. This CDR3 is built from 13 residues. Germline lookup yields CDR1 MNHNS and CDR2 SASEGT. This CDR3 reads CASSEEEGTEAFF. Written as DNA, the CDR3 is TGTGCCAGCAGTGAAGAGGAGGGCACTGAAGCTTTCTTT.

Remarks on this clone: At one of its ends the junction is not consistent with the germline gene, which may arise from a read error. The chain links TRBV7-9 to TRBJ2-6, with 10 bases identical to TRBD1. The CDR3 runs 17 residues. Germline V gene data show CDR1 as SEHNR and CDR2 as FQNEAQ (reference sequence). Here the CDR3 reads CSSSLGTGVSGANVLTF. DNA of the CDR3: TGTTCCAGCAGCTTAGGGACAGGGGTATCTGGGGCCAACGTCCTGACTTTC. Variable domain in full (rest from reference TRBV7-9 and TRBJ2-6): DTGVSQNPRHKITKRGQNVTFRCDPISEHNRLYWYRQTLGQGPEFLTYFQNEAQLEKSRLLSDRFSAERPKGSFSTLEIQRTEQGDSAMYLCSSSLGTGVSGANVLTFGAGSRLTVL.

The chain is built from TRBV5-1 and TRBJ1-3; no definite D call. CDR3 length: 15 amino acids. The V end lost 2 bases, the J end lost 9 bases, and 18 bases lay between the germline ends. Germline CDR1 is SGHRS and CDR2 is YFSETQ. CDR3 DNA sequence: TGCGCCAGCAGCTTTACTCCGGGTCCAACGTCCACCATATATTTT. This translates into CASSFTPGPTSTIYF. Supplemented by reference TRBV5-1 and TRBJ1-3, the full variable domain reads KAGVTQTPRYLIKTRGQQVTLSCSPISGHRSVSWYQQTPGQGLQFLFEYFSETQRNKGNFPGRFSGRQFSNSRSEMNVSTLELGDSALYLCASSFTPGPTSTIYFGEGSWLTVV.

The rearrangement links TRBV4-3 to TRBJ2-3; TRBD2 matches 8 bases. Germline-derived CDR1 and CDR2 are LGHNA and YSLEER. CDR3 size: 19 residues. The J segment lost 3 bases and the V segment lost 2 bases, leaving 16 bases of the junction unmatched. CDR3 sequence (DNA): TGCGCCAGCAGCCAACAACTTGTAATTAGGGCTAGCGGGACAGATACGCAGTATTTT. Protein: CASSQQLVIRASGTDTQYF.

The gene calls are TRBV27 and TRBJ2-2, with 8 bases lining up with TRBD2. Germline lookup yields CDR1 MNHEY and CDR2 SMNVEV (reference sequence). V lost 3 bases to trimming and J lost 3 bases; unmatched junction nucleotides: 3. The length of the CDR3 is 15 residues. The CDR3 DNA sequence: TGTGCCAGCAGTTTGCGGGGGGTACACACCGGGGAGCTGTTTTTT. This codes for CASSLRGVHTGELFF.

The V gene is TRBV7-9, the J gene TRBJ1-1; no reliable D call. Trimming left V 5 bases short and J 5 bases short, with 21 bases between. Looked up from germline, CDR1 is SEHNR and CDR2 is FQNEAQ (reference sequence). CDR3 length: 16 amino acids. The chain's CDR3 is CASSPKGEGEWTEAFF. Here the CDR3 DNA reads TGTGCCAGCAGCCCTAAGGGTGAGGGAGAATGGACTGAAGCTTTCTTT.

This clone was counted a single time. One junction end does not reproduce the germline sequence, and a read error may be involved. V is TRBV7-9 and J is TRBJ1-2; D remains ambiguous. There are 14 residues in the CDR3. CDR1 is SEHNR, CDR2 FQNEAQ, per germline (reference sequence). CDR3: CSSTDLGGVYGYTF. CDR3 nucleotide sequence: TGTTCCAGCACCGACCTAGGCGGGGTCTATGGCTACACCTTC.

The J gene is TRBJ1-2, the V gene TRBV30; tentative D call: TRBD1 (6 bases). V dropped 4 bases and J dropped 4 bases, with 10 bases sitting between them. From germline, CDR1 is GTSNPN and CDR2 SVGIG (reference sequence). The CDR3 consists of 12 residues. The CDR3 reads CAWTQGIYGYTF. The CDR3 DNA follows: TGTGCCTGGACCCAGGGGATCTATGGCTACACCTTC.

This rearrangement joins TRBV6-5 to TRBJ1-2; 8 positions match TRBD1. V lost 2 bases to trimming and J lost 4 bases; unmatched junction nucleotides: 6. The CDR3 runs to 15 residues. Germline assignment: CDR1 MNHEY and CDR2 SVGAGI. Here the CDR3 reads CASSYAGGTTYGYTF. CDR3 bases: TGTGCCAGCAGTTACGCAGGGGGCACAACCTATGGCTACACCTTC.

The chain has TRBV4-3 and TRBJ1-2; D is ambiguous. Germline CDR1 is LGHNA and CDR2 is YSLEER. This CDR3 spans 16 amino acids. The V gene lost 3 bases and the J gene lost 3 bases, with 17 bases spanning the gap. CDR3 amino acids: CASSQTRTSGDYGYTF. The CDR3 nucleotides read TGCGCCAGCAGCCAGACACGAACTTCAGGCGACTATGGCTACACCTTC.

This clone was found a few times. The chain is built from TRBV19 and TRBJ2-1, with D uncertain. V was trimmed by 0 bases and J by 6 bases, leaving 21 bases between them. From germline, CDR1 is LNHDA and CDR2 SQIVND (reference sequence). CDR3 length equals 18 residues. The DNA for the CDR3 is TGTGCCAGTAGTATAGATCGAGTTCGGGTTGGGTTTGCCAATGAGCAGTTCTTC. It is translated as CASSIDRVRVGFANEQFF.

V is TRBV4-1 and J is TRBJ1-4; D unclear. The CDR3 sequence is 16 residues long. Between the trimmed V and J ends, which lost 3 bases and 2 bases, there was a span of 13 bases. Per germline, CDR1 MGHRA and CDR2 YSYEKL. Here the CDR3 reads CASSQTGVGTNEKLFF. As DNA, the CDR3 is TGCGCCAGCAGCCAGACCGGAGTCGGCACTAATGAAAAACTGTTTTTT.

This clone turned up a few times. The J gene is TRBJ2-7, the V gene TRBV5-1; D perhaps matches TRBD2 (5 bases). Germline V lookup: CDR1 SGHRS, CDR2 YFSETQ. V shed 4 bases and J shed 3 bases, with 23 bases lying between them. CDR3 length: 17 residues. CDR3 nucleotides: TGCGCCAGCAGCACTATGCCCCAGCTACGACGGGGCTACGAGCAGTACTTC. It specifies CASSTMPQLRRGYEQYF.

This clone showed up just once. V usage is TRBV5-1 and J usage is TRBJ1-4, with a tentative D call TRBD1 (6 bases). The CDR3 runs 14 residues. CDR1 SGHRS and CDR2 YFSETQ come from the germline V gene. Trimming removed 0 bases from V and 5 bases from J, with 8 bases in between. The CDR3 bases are TGCGCCAGCAGCTTGGAAACAGGGAATGAAAAACTGTTTTTT. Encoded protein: CASSLETGNEKLFF.

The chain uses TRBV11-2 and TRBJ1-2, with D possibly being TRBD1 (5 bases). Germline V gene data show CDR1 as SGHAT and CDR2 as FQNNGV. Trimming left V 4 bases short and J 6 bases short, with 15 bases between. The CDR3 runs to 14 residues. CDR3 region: CASSSLRTNHGYTF. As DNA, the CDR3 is TGTGCCAGCAGCTCCCTTAGGACAAACCATGGCTACACCTTC.

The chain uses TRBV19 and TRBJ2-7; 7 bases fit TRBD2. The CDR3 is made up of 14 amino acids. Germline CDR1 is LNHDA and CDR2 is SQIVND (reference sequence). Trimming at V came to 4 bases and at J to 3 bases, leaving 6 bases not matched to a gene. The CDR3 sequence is CASSTSGGGYEQYF. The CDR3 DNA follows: TGTGCCAGTAGTACCTCGGGGGGAGGCTACGAGCAGTACTTC.

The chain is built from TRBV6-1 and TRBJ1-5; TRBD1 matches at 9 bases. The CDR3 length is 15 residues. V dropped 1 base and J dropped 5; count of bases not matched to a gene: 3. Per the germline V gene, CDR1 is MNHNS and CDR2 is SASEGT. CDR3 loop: CASSEGTGAYQPQHF. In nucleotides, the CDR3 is TGTGCCAGCAGTGAAGGGACAGGGGCATATCAGCCCCAGCATTTT.

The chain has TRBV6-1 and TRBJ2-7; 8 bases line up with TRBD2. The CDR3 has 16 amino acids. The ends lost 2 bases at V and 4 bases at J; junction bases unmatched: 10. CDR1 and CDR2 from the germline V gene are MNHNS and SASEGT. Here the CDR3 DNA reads TGTGCCAGCAGTGAATCCCTCGGGGGGGGCGGGTACGAGCAGTACTTC. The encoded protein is CASSESLGGGGYEQYF.

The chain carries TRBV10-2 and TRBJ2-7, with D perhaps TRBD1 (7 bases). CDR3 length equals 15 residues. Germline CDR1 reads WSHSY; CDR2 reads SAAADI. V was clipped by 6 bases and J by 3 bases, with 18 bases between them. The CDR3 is CASSFGAGQHYEQYF. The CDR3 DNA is TGCGCCAGCAGCTTCGGGGCGGGACAGCACTACGAGCAGTACTTC.